One and the same sample provided the 13 T cell receptor beta chains below, sequenced in a study of PD-1 blockade in classical Hodgkin lymphoma. Each patient experienced a relapse that followed autologous stem cell transplantation, and brentuximab vedotin exposure varied. Produced via immunoSEQ multiplex PCR; TCRdb's table is partial and in-frame only. The sample has roughly 40,000 clones, 80% to 90% seen once. Sequenced here: peripheral blood mononuclear cells (PBMCs), sampled at baseline. These receptors originate from a human donor with classical Hodgkin lymphoma.

The chain couples TRBV10-3 to TRBJ2-2; 7 nucleotides line up with TRBD1. Germline V lookup: CDR1 ENHRY, CDR2 SYGVKD. Losses at the gene ends were 10 bases for V and 0 bases for J; bases not matched to a gene: 8. The CDR3 sequence is 15 residues long. CDR3 sequence: CATQGTAPNTGELFF. In DNA, the CDR3 is TGTGCCACCCAAGGGACAGCCCCGAACACCGGGGAGCTGTTTTTT.

The gene calls are TRBV10-3 and TRBJ2-7; tentative D call: TRBD1 (6 bases). Trimming removed 5 bases at V and 4 bases at J, with 12 bases between. The CDR3 contains 13 residues. From germline, CDR1 is ENHRY and CDR2 SYGVKD. The CDR3 here is CAISSGAEYEQYF. The CDR3 DNA is TGTGCCATCAGTTCAGGGGCGGAGTACGAGCAGTACTTC.

The rearrangement joins TRBV7-9 to TRBJ2-3, with D possibly TRBD1 on 5 matching bases. Germline V gene lookup returns CDR1 SEHNR and CDR2 FQNEAQ (reference sequence). Between the trimmed V and J ends, which lost 2 bases and 1 base, there was a span of 13 bases. There are 16 residues in the CDR3. CDR3 region: CASSLRGFYGTDTQYF. DNA for the CDR3: TGTGCCAGCAGCTTAAGGGGATTCTATGGCACAGATACGCAGTATTTT.

The rearrangement joins TRBV7-9 to TRBJ2-1; 8 bases line up with TRBD2. The CDR3 has 15 residues. Germline V gives CDR1 SEHNR, CDR2 FQNEAQ (reference sequence). The V segment lost 3 bases and the J segment 8 bases; nucleotides outside the gene matches: 9. The CDR3 sequence is CASSFPGTRSYEQFF. The CDR3 bases are TGTGCCAGCAGCTTCCCTGGGACTAGGTCATATGAGCAGTTCTTC.

V usage is TRBV6-5 and J usage is TRBJ2-7; TRBD1 agrees at 7 bases. The germline CDR1 and CDR2 sequences are MNHEY and SVGAGI. The length of the CDR3 is 16 residues. V trimming: 1 base; J trimming: 0 bases; junction bases outside the gene matches: 6. For the CDR3, the DNA is TGTGCCAGCAGTTACTGGGGACAGAAAAGCTCCTACGAGCAGTACTTC. It yields the protein CASSYWGQKSSYEQYF.

This CDR3 reads CASSVGGSSYEQYF. The CDR3 DNA follows: TGTGCCAGCAGCGTAGGGGGCAGTTCCTACGAGCAGTACTTC. The V call is TRBV9, the J call TRBJ2-7, with D possibly TRBD1 on 5 matching bases. V shed 0 bases and J shed 1 base, with 8 bases lying between them. The CDR3 is 14 amino acids. CDR1 is SGDLS, CDR2 YYNGEE, per germline.

The V and J genes are TRBV19 and TRBJ2-6, with no clear D. The length of the CDR3 is 14 residues. Trimming took off 9 bases at V and 4 bases at J, with 13 bases between the two ends. Germline V lookup: CDR1 LNHDA, CDR2 SQIVND (reference sequence). The CDR3 spells CASHGRTGANVLTF. CDR3 DNA sequence: TGTGCCAGCCATGGCCGGACGGGGGCCAACGTCCTGACTTTC.

This clone was found once. The chain joins TRBV19 to TRBJ2-3; 11 bases fit TRBD2. Germline CDR1 is LNHDA and CDR2 is SQIVND (reference sequence). The CDR3 has 23 amino acids. Unmatched junction bases numbered 26, after V lost 6 bases and J lost 0 bases. For the CDR3, the DNA is TGTGCCAGTAGGAACCCGGGACTAGCGGATAGTTCTAACCGGATTTCTAGCACAGATACGCAGTATTTT. Its protein is CASRNPGLADSSNRISSTDTQYF.

This chain links TRBV11-1 with TRBJ1-2; no definite D call. Germline CDR1 and CDR2: SGHAT and FQDESV (reference sequence). This CDR3 is built from 16 residues. V lost 5 bases and J 0 bases, leaving 16 bases between the germline ends. The CDR3 reads CASSPFIGEPNYGYTF. The CDR3 bases are TGTGCCAGCAGCCCCTTTATTGGGGAGCCTAACTATGGCTACACCTTC.

J is TRBJ1-2 and V is TRBV7-2, with 9 positions matching TRBD1. Germline CDR1 reads SGHTA; CDR2 reads FQGNSA. The CDR3 runs to 14 residues. V was clipped by 5 bases and J by 4 bases; unmatched bases: 5. The CDR3 spells CASSLQGAIYGYTF. The CDR3 nucleotides read TGTGCCAGCAGCCTACAGGGGGCTATCTATGGCTACACCTTC.

The V call is TRBV18, the J call TRBJ1-2, with 10 bases lining up with TRBD1. Germline V gene sequence: CDR1 KGHSH, CDR2 LQKENI. This CDR3 region has 16 residues. The J segment lost 1 base and the V segment lost 6 bases, leaving 8 bases of the junction unmatched. CDR3 residues: CASSMGQGSVNYGYTF. The CDR3 region has the DNA TGTGCCAGCTCTATGGGACAGGGGTCGGTTAACTATGGCTACACCTTC.

The chain joins TRBV18 to TRBJ2-5, with TRBD2 as a possible D gene (5 bases). The CDR3 spans 14 residues. From germline, CDR1 is KGHSH and CDR2 LQKENI. V dropped 0 bases and J dropped 3 bases, with 8 bases sitting between them. CDR3 DNA: TGTGCCAGCTCACCACCCCGGCGGGAAGAGACCCAGTACTTC. Protein product: CASSPPRREETQYF.

This rearrangement joins TRBV29-1 to TRBJ2-7, with unresolved D. Per the germline V gene, CDR1 is SQVTM and CDR2 is ANQGSEA. This CDR3 is 13 amino acids long. The V end was cut by 6 bases, the J end by 2 bases, with 14 bases between. The CDR3 reads CSVRRTATYEQYF. For the CDR3, the DNA is TGCAGCGTGCGCCGGACGGCCACCTACGAGCAGTACTTC.